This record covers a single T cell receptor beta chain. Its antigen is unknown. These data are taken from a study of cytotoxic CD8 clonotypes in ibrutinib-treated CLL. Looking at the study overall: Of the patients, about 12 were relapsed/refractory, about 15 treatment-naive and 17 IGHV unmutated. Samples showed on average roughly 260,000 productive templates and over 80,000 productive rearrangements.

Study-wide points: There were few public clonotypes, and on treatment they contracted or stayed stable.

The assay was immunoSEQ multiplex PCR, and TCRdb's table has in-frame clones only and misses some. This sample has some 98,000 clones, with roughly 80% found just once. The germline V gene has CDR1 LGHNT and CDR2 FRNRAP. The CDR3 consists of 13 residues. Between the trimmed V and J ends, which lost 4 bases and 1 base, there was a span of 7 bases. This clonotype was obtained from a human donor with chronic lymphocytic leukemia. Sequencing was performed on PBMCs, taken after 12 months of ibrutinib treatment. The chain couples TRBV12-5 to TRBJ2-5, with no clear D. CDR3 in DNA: TGTGCTAGTGGTTCCGTGCCCCAAGAGACCCAGTACTTC. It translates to CASGSVPQETQYF.